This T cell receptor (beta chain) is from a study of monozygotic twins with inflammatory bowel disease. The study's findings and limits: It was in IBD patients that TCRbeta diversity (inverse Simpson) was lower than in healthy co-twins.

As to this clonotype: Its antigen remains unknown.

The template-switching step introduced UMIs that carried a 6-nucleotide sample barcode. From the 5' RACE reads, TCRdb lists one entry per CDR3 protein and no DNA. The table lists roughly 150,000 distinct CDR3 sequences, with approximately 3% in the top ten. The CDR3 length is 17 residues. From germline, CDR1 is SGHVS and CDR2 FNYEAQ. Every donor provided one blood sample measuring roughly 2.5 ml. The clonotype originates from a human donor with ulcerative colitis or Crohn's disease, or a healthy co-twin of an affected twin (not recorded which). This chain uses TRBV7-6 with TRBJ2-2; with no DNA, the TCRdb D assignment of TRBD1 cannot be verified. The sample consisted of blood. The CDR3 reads CASNKPRGGLNTGELFF.